The rows below give T cell receptor beta chains drawn from one sample of a study of T cell responses to AZD1222 COVID-19 vaccine. This table comes from immunoSEQ multiplex PCR, and its TCRdb copy is limited to in-frame clones, with some not included. Seen here are some 150,000 clones, approximately 90% observed once, and the top ten hold about 3%. Material: peripheral blood, obtained on day 0 of MenACWY control vaccination. The origin of the receptors is an adult in good health. Both conserved end residues are trimmed from each CDR3. The order of the fields is D gene, V gene, J gene, CDR3 protein. A D gene is named only where the DNA matches it firmly.

NA,TRBV10-3,TRBJ2-1,AISGRGSPGGEQF
TRBD2,TRBV9,TRBJ2-2,ASSVVSSGRTFGELF
NA,TRBV3-1/TRBV3-2,TRBJ1-1,ASSQGGGTEAF
NA,TRBV11-2,TRBJ1-3,ASSLSISGNTIY
NA,TRBV10-3,TRBJ1-2,ATGGKGSSGYT
NA,TRBV2,TRBJ1-2,ASSVNYGYT
NA,TRBV7-9,TRBJ1-6,ASSYSGRLFNSPLH
NA,TRBV6-5,TRBJ1-5,ASSLIVDEPQH
TRBD1,TRBV25-1,TRBJ2-7,ASTRGLRYEQY
TRBD1,TRBV12-5,TRBJ1-1,ASGPPGTANTEAF
TRBD1,TRBV6-6,TRBJ1-5,ASSQPGTGASQPQH
TRBD1,TRBV9,TRBJ1-1,ASSSGTGATEAF
NA,TRBV29-1,TRBJ1-2,SVAPGTPNYGYT
TRBD1,TRBV10-3,TRBJ2-7,AISESKGALLYEQY
NA,TRBV5-1,TRBJ2-2,ASSLDGLNTGELF
TRBD2,TRBV2,TRBJ2-3,ASGGLAGRDTQY
NA,TRBV2,TRBJ1-4,ASSEGQAHLF
NA,TRBV2,TRBJ2-5,ASSHQRARETQY